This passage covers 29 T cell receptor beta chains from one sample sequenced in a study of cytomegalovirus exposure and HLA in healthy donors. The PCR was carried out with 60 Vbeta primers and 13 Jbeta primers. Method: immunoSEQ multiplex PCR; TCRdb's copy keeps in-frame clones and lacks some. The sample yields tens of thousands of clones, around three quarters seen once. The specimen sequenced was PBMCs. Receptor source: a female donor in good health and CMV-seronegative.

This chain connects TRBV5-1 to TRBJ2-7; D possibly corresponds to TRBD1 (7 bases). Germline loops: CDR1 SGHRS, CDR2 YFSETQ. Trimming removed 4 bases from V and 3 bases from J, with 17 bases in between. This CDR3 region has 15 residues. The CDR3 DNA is TGCGCCAGCAGCCCAGGAGGGAACAGGGGCTACGAGCAGTACTTC. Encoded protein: CASSPGGNRGYEQYF.

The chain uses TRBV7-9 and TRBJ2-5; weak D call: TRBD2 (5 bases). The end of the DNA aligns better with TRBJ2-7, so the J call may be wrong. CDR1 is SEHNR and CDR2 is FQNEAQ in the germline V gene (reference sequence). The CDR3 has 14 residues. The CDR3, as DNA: TGTGCCAGCAGCTTGGCTAGCTTGAGCTACGAGCAGTACTTC. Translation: CASSLASLSYEQYF.

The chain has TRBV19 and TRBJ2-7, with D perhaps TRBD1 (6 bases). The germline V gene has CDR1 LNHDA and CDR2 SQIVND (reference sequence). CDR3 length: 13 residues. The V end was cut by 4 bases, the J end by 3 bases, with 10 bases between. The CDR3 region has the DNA TGTGCCAGTAGTACTTTACAGGGCTACGAGCAGTACTTC. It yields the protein CASSTLQGYEQYF.

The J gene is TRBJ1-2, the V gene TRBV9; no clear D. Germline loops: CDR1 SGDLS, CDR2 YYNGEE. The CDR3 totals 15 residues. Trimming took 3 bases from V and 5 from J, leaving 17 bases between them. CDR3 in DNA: TGTGCCAGCAGCGCTGATCCCTCGGGAGTATATGGCTACACCTTC. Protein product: CASSADPSGVYGYTF.

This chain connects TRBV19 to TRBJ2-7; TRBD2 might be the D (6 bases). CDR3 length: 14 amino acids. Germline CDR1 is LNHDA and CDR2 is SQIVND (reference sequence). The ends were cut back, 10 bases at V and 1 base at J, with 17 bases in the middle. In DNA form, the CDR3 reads TGTGCCACCGGCGGGACCGCCAATTCCTACGAGCAGTACTTC. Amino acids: CATGGTANSYEQYF.

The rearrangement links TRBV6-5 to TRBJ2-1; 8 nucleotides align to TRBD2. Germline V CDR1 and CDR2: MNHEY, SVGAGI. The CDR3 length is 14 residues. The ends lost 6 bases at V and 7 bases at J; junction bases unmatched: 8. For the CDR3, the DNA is TGTGCCAGCAGCAGCGGGGGCCTGCGGAATGAGCAGTTCTTC. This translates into CASSSGGLRNEQFF.

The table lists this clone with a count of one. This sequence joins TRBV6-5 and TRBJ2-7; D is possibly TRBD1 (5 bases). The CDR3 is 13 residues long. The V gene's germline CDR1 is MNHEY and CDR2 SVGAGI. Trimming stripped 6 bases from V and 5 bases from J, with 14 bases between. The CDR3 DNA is TGTGCCAGCAGGGACACCCAGGGAAACGAGCAGTACTTC. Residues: CASRDTQGNEQYF.

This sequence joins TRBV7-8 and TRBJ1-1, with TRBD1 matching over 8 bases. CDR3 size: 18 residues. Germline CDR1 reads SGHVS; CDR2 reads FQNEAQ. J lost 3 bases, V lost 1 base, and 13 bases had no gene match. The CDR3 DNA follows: TGTGCCAGCAGCTTAGTACTGGGGCCTCAACAGGGGGACACTGAAGCTTTCTTT. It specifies CASSLVLGPQQGDTEAFF.

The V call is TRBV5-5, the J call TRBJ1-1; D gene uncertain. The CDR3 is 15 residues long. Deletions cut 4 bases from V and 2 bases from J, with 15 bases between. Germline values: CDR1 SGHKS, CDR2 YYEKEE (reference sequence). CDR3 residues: CASSRVGGENTEAFF. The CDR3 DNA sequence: TGTGCCAGCAGCCGGGTCGGCGGGGAAAACACTGAAGCTTTCTTT.

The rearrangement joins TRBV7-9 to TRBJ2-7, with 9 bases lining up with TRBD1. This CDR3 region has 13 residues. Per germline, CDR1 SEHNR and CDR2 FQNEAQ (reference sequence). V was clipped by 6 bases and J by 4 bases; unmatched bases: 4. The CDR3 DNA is TGTGCCAGCAGAAGACAGGGGGGATACGAGCAGTACTTC. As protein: CASRRQGGYEQYF.

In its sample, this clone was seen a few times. The CDR3: CASSAQGRWPQHF. CDR3 bases: TGTGCCAGCAGCGCACAGGGAAGATGGCCCCAGCATTTT. The chain links TRBV5-5 to TRBJ1-5; D might be TRBD1 (6 bases). Germline V gives CDR1 SGHKS, CDR2 YYEKEE (reference sequence). V was pared by 4 bases and J by 9 bases, with 14 bases between. The CDR3 extends over 13 amino acids.

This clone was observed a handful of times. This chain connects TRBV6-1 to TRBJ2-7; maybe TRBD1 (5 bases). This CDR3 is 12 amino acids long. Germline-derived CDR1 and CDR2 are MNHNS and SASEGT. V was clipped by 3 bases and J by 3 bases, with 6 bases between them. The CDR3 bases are TGTGCCAGCAGTGACAGGGACTACGAGCAGTACTTC. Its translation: CASSDRDYEQYF.

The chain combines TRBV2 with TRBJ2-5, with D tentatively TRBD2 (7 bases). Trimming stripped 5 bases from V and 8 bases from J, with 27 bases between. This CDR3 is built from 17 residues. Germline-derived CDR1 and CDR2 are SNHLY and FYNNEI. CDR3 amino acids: CASSWGGAGNPGGTQYF. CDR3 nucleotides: TGTGCCAGCAGTTGGGGGGGGGCCGGGAACCCCGGGGGCACCCAGTACTTC.

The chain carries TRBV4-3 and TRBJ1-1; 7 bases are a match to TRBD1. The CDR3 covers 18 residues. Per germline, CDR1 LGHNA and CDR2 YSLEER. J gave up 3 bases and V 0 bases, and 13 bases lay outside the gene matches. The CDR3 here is CASSQDLGQASRYTEAFF. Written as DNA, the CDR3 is TGCGCCAGCAGCCAAGATCTCGGACAGGCGTCTCGGTACACTGAAGCTTTCTTT.

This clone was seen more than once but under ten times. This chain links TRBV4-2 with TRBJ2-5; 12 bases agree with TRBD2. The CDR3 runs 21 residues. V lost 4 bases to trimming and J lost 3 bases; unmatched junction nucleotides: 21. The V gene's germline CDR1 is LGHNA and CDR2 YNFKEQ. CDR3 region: CASSRSDTSGGTYPIKETQYF. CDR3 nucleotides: TGTGCCAGCAGCCGCAGTGATACTAGCGGGGGGACCTATCCGATTAAAGAGACCCAGTACTTC.

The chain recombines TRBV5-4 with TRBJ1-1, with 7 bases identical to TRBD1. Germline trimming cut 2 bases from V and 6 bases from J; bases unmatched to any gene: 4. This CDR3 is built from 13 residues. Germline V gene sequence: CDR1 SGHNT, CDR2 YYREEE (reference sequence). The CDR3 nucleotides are TGTGCCAGCAGCTTACTAACAGGGGCTGAAGCTTTCTTT. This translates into CASSLLTGAEAFF.

The CDR3 loop reads CASRTSGGYTGELFF. The DNA for the CDR3 is TGTGCCAGCAGGACTAGCGGGGGTTACACCGGGGAGCTGTTTTTT. The chain recombines TRBV7-2 with TRBJ2-2, with 12 bases that match TRBD2. The CDR3 runs to 15 residues. Germline V CDR1 and CDR2: SGHTA, FQGNSA. V lost 6 bases to trimming and J lost 3 bases; unmatched junction nucleotides: 2.

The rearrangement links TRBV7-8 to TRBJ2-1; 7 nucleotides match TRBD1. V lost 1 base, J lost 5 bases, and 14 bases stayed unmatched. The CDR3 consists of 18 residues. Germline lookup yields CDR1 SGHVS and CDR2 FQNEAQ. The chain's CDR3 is CASSLDPGTASHHNEQFF. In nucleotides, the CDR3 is TGTGCCAGCAGCTTAGATCCCGGGACAGCCAGCCACCACAATGAGCAGTTCTTC.

DNA of the CDR3: TGTGCCAGCAGTTTCAAGGACAGGGTGATTGACGAGCAGTACTTC. Its translation is CASSFKDRVIDEQYF. The chain uses TRBV2 and TRBJ2-7, with 8 bases fitting TRBD1. Germline V CDR1 and CDR2: SNHLY, FYNNEI. The CDR3 sequence is 15 residues long. The V and J ends lost 5 bases and 5 bases, in that order; junction bases with no gene match: 11. Complete variable domain (other parts from reference TRBV2 and TRBJ2-7): EPEVTQTPSHQVTQMGQEVILRCVPISNHLYFYWYRQILGQKVEFLVSFYNNEISEKSEIFDDQFSVERPDGSNFTLKIRSTKLEDSAMYFCASSFKDRVIDEQYFGPGTRLTVT.

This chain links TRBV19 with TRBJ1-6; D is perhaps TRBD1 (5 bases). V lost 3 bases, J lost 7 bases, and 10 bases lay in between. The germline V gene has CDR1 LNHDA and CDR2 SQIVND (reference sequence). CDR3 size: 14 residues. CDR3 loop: CASSMSGRNSPLHF. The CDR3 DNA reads TGTGCCAGTAGTATGTCAGGGAGGAATTCACCCCTCCACTTT.

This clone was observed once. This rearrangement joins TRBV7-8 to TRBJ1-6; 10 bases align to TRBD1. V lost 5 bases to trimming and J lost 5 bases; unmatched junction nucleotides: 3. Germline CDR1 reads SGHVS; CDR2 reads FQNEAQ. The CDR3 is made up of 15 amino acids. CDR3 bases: TGTGCCAGCAGCCACGGGACAGGGGATAATTCACCCCTCCACTTT. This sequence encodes CASSHGTGDNSPLHF.

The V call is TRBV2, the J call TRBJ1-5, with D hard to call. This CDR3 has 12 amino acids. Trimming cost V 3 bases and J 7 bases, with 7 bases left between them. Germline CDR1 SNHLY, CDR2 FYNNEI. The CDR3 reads CASSDLAQPQHF. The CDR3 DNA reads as TGTGCCAGCAGTGATTTGGCCCAGCCCCAGCATTTT.

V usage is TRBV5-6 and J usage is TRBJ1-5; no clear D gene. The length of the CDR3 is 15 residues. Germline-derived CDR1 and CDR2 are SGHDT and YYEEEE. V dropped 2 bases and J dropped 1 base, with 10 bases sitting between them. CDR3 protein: CASSFGRTSNQPQHF. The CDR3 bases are TGTGCCAGCAGCTTCGGGAGGACCAGCAATCAGCCCCAGCATTTT. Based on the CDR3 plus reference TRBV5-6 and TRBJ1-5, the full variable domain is DAGVTQSPTHLIKTRGQQVTLRCSPKSGHDTVSWYQQALGQGPQFIFQYYEEEERQRGNFPDRFSGHQFPNYSSELNVNALLLGDSALYLCASSFGRTSNQPQHFGDGTRLSIL.

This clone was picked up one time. The CDR3 spells CASSIDTGYEKLFF. The CDR3 region has the DNA TGTGCCAGTAGTATAGATACAGGTTACGAAAAACTGTTTTTT. The chain uses TRBV19 and TRBJ1-4; TRBD1 is a possible D gene (5 bases). This CDR3 has 14 residues. The V end lost 0 bases, the J end lost 8 bases, and 10 bases lay between the germline ends. CDR1 and CDR2 (germline): LNHDA, SQIVND (reference sequence).

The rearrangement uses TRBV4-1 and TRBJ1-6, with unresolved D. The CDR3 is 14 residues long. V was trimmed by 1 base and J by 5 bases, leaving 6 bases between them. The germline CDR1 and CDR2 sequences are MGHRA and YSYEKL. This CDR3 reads CASSQGRDNSPLHF. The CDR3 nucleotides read TGCGCCAGCAGCCAAGGACGGGATAATTCACCCCTCCACTTT.

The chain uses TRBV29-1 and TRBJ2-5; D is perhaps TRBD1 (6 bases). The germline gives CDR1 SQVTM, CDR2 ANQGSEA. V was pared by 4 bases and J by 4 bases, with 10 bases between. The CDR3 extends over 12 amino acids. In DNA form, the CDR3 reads TGCAGCGTTGGACAGGCCGGAGAGACCCAGTACTTC. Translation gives CSVGQAGETQYF.

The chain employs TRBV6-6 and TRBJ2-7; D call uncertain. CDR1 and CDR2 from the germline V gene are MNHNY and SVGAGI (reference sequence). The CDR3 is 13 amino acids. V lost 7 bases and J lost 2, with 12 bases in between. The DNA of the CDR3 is TGTGCCAGCATCGCCGAACACCCCTACGAGCAGTACTTC. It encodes CASIAEHPYEQYF.

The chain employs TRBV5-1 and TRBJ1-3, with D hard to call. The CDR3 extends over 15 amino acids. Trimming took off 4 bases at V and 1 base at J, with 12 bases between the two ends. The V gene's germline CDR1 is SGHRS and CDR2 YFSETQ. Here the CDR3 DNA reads TGCGCCAGCAGCGCGGACGGGAGATCTGGAAACACCATATATTTT. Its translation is CASSADGRSGNTIYF.

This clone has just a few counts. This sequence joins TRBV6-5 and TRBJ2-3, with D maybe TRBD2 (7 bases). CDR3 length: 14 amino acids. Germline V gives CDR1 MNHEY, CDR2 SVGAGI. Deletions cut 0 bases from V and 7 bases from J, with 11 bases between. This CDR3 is CASSYSGGQNTQYF. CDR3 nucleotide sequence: TGTGCCAGCAGTTACTCGGGGGGGCAAAATACGCAGTATTTT.